The 13 T cell receptor beta chains given below trace back to one sample, sequenced in a study of Graves' ophthalmopathy and Graves' hyperthyroidism. Amplification of TCR beta CDR3 regions used RNA transcripts. An initial RT-PCR round employing HTBI primers preceded a second-round multiplex PCR. MiXCR, applied by TCRdb to the multiplex PCR reads, yields one record per CDR3 protein. Of about 370,000 distinct CDR3 sequences in the sample, about 17% were seen once. The specimen was peripheral blood. Source of these receptors: an adult woman with stable Graves' hyperthyroidism.

The chain joins TRBV6-5 to TRBJ1-2; no firm D call. V lost 4 bases, J lost 8 bases, and 14 bases lay in between. Germline-derived CDR1 and CDR2 are MNHEY and SVGAGI. The CDR3 loop spans 13 amino acids. CDR3: CASSLTRVSGYTF. The CDR3 DNA reads TGTGCCAGCAGTTTGACACGGGTTAGCGGCTACACCTTC.

This clonotype was detected many times. The V call is TRBV19, the J call TRBJ2-2; maybe TRBD2 (6 bases). V was shortened by 4 bases and J by 5 bases, with 14 bases between the two germline ends. Germline V gene sequence: CDR1 LNHDA, CDR2 SQIVND (reference sequence). The CDR3 has 15 residues. The CDR3 DNA reads TGTGCCAGTAGTACCGGGGCTAGCGTAACCGGGGAGCTGTTTTTT. As protein: CASSTGASVTGELFF.

This clonotype occurred many times. This chain connects TRBV12-3 or TRBV12-4 to TRBJ2-5; 9 bases are a match to TRBD2. The CDR3 runs to 18 residues. V gave up 7 bases and J gave up 5 bases; unmatched junction bases: 20. CDR3 DNA: TGTGCCAGCACCCTGCGGGGTGCGGGAGGGGCGGTCGGGGAGACCCAGTACTTC. Translation: CASTLRGAGGAVGETQYF.

The chain links TRBV12-3 or TRBV12-4 to TRBJ1-6; D ambiguous. CDR3 length: 14 residues. V lost 5 bases and J lost 8, with 13 bases in between. CDR3 sequence reads: CASSEALRDSPLHF. CDR3 in DNA: TGTGCCAGCAGTGAAGCCCTCCGAGATTCACCCCTCCACTTT.

This clonotype was seen ten or more times. V is TRBV7-2 and J is TRBJ1-6; D may be TRBD1 (6 bases). The CDR3 sequence is 15 residues long. Germline V gene sequence: CDR1 SGHTA, CDR2 FQGNSA. V gave up 5 bases and J gave up 10 bases, with 18 bases separating them. The chain's CDR3 is CASSAYRVGGSPLHF. CDR3 sequence (DNA): TGTGCCAGCAGCGCGTACAGGGTTGGAGGGTCACCCCTCCACTTT.

The table lists this clonotype with many counts. V and J are TRBV18 and TRBJ2-7, with a tentative D call TRBD2 (5 bases). The CDR3 loop spans 13 amino acids. Trimming took 2 bases from V and 6 from J, leaving 11 bases between them. Germline CDR1 is KGHSH and CDR2 is LQKENI. CDR3 sequence: CASSPSRTGEQYF. The CDR3 DNA sequence: TGTGCCAGCTCACCATCCCGGACTGGCGAGCAGTACTTC.

Ten or more counts support this clonotype. The chain couples TRBV5-1 to TRBJ2-7, with a possible D match to TRBD2 (6 bases). CDR1 and CDR2 from the germline V gene are SGHRS and YFSETQ. The CDR3 sequence is 15 residues long. The V and J ends lost 5 bases and 6 bases respectively, with 21 bases between them. The CDR3: CASRISIGQEGEQYF. CDR3 in DNA: TGCGCCAGCAGAATCTCAATCGGTCAGGAGGGCGAGCAGTACTTC.

V usage is TRBV4-2 and J usage is TRBJ1-5; 7 bases agree with TRBD1. Germline V lookup: CDR1 LGHNA, CDR2 YNFKEQ. This CDR3 is built from 19 residues. J was trimmed by 3 bases and V by 1 base; bases with no gene match: 15. Here the CDR3 DNA reads TGTGCCAGCAGCCAAGTCAGTTCTGAACAGGGGTCTTACAATCAGCCCCAGCATTTT. Its translation: CASSQVSSEQGSYNQPQHF.

The rearrangement joins TRBV2 to TRBJ2-7; TRBD1 is a possible D gene (6 bases). V lost 8 bases to trimming and J lost 3 bases, with 14 bases between them. The CDR3 runs to 13 residues. Germline V gene sequence: CDR1 SNHLY, CDR2 FYNNEI. This CDR3 is CASSRQARYEQYF. The CDR3 DNA sequence: TGTGCCAGCTCTAGACAGGCGCGCTACGAGCAGTACTTC.

This clonotype was observed many times. This chain joins TRBV20-1 and TRBJ2-7; a possible D gene is TRBD1 (5 bases). The CDR3 extends over 15 amino acids. V was trimmed by 0 bases and J by 6 bases, leaving 18 bases between them. Germline V gene data show CDR1 as DFQATT and CDR2 as SNEGSKA (reference sequence). CDR3 in DNA: TGCAGTGCTAGAGAAGTGGTAAGGGGTAGTCTCGAGCAGTACTTC. It yields the protein CSAREVVRGSLEQYF.

This clonotype was observed many times. The V gene is TRBV7-9, the J gene TRBJ2-7, with 7 bases matching TRBD1. The V and J ends lost 5 bases and 6 bases, in that order; junction bases with no gene match: 13. CDR3 length equals 15 residues. From germline, CDR1 is SEHNR and CDR2 FQNEAQ (reference sequence). The CDR3 protein is CASSRGSGTVSEQYF. The CDR3 region has the DNA TGTGCCAGCAGCAGGGGTTCCGGGACAGTAAGCGAGCAGTACTTC.

There are many counts of this clonotype. The chain is built from TRBV12-3 or TRBV12-4 and TRBJ1-1; maybe TRBD1 (5 bases). This CDR3 is built from 14 residues. The V end was cut by 7 bases, the J end by 3 bases, with 15 bases between. DNA of the CDR3: TGTGCCAGCACTTTTACCCGGGGGTACACTGAAGCTTTCTTT. Translated: CASTFTRGYTEAFF.

This clonotype was counted many times. The chain employs TRBV11-1 and TRBJ2-7; 8 positions agree with TRBD1. Germline loops: CDR1 SGHAT, CDR2 FQDESV (reference sequence). V dropped 5 bases and J dropped 7; count of bases not matched to a gene: 4. This CDR3 is built from 12 residues. The CDR3 region is CASSHDRGEQYF. DNA for the CDR3: TGTGCCAGCAGCCACGACAGGGGTGAGCAGTACTTC.